This T cell receptor (beta chain) emerged from a study of Ad26.COV2.S vaccination and SARS-CoV-2 variants. At the level of the study: Each vaccinee took Ad26.COV2.S intramuscularly, once or twice 56 days apart.

Specified treatment: over 15 received Ad26.COV2.S at low or high dose, single or two shots; about 5 received placebo; per-sample allocation not given. Day 63 after the first vaccine or placebo injection was the time point for sampling. An adult aged 18-55 years in Boston served as the donor. Profiled with immunoSEQ multiplex PCR; TCRdb holds only in-frame clones, not every one. The sample has over 400,000 clones; nearly 90% are singletons. Points on this clone: The antigen is not known.

Study results and limitations: Possibly, TCR breadth and depth analyses underestimated total T cell responses. The breadth of spike-specific CD8+ and CD4+ T cell responses after vaccination was reportedly substantial.

CDR3 size: 14 residues. CDR1 is SGHAT, CDR2 FQNNGV, per germline. The V end lost 3 bases, the J end lost 5 bases, and 13 bases lay between the germline ends. The chain couples TRBV11-2 to TRBJ1-2; D possibly corresponds to TRBD1 (6 bases). The clonotype comes from a person between 18 and 59 years old who received the Ad26.COV2.S COVID-19 vaccine or a placebo. The source material was peripheral blood, sampled in a trial of Ad26.COV2.S vaccine versus placebo. The CDR3 DNA follows: TGTGCCAGCAGCTTCGACGACAGGCTGTATGGCTACACCTTC. Protein: CASSFDDRLYGYTF.